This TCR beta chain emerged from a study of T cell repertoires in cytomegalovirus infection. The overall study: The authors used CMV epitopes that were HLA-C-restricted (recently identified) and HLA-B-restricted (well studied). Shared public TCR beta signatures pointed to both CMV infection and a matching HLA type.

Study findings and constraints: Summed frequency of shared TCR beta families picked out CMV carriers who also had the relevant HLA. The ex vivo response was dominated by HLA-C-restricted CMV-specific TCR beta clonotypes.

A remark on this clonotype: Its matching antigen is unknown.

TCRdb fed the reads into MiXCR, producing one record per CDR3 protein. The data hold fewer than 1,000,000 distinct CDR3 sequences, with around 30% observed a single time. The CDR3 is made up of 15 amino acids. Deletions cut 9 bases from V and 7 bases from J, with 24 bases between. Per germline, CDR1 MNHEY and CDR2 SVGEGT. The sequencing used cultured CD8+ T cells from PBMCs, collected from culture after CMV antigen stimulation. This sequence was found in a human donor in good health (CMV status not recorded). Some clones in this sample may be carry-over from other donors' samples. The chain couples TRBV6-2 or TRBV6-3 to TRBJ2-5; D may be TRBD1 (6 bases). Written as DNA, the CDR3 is TGTGCCAGTTCGACAGGTTCAGATTATCGAGGGACCCAGTACTTC. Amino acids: CASSTGSDYRGTQYF.